Following are 8 T cell receptor beta chains from one sample sequenced in a study of tissue T cells after allogeneic stem cell transplantation. Time point specified: mouse harvest day 7 after allogeneic transplant. Each mouse received 10^7 T-cell-depleted marrow cells plus 10^6 splenic CD5+ T cells by tail vein. The repertoire was sequenced with immunoSEQ multiplex PCR; TCRdb's copy has only in-frame clones and lacks some. The table shows thousands of clones, with 50% occurring only once. Specimen: gut tissue. Source of these receptors: a female BALB/c mouse given C57BL/6 T cells with graft-versus-host disease after an allogeneic hematopoietic cell transplant.

With regard to this clone: Genes and germline are mouse. The read terminates 1 residue ahead of where the CDR3 ends, so the germline J gene completes it. The chain recombines TRBV5 with TRBJ2-5; 10 bases match TRBD2. The CDR3 is made up of 15 amino acids. Germline V CDR1 and CDR2: LGHNA, YNLKQL (reference sequence). V trimming: 0 bases; J trimming: 4 bases; junction bases outside the gene matches: 1. CDR3 sequence reads: CASSQDGLGEDTQYF. Incomplete CDR3 DNA: TGTGCCAGCAGCCAAGATGGACTGGGGGAAGACACCCAGTAC.

This clone was observed once. Germline and genes: mouse. The read comes to an end 1 residue before the CDR3 does, leaving the germline J gene to fill in the end. The chain combines TRBV16 with TRBJ2-5; D is unclear. The CDR3 has 14 residues. Trimming stripped 1 base from V and 7 bases from J, with 12 bases between. CDR1 is SGHSA and CDR2 is FRNQAP in the germline V gene. The covered CDR3 bases are TGTGCAAGCAGCTTAGGACCGTCTCGGAACACCCAGTAC. Translation: CASSLGPSRNTQY. The CDR3 in its entirety is CASSLGPSRNTQYF.

Details on this clone: The gene symbols are mouse symbols. With the read ending 1 residue before the CDR3 end, the germline J gene is used to fill in that end. The chain joins TRBV3 to TRBJ2-1, with TRBD2 matching over 13 bases. V lost 5 bases and J lost 7; bases outside the gene matches: 5. CDR3 length: 15 residues. CDR1 and CDR2 (germline): SNHLY, FYNGKV (reference sequence). The CDR3 here is CASSPGLGGLAEQFF. Partial CDR3 DNA: TGTGCCAGCAGCCCAGGACTGGGGGGGCTGGCTGAGCAGTTC.

This clone was seen only a few times. Gene names follow the mouse nomenclature. The read comes to an end 1 residue before the CDR3 does, leaving the germline J gene to fill in the end. V usage is TRBV29 and J usage is TRBJ2-2; possible D gene TRBD1, 6 bases. V lost 6 bases and J lost 2, with 7 bases in between. Germline V gene lookup returns CDR1 MSHET and CDR2 SYDVDS. The CDR3 covers 13 residues. Partial CDR3 DNA: TGTGCTAGCAGGGGACACAACACCGGGCAGCTCTAC. It is translated as CASRGHNTGQLY. The entire CDR3 sequence reads CASRGHNTGQLYF.

As for this clone: Gene names and germline refer to mouse. The read comes to an end 1 residue before the CDR3 does, leaving the germline J gene to fill in the end. The chain links TRBV13-1 to TRBJ1-3; 7 nucleotides agree with TRBD1. The V gene's germline CDR1 is NSHNY and CDR2 SYGAGN. Trimming cost V 0 bases and J 0 bases; bases outside gene matches: 3. CDR3 length: 16 amino acids. CDR3 DNA, as far as it was read: TGTGCCAGCAGTGATGAGTACAGGGGTTCTGGAAATACGCTCTAT. Translating gives CASSDEYRGSGNTLY. The full CDR3 reads CASSDEYRGSGNTLYF.

A word on this clone: The germline and genes are mouse ones. The read comes to an end 1 residue before the CDR3 does, leaving the germline J gene to fill in the end. The chain couples TRBV5 to TRBJ2-2; unclear D gene. This CDR3 is 14 amino acids long. The germline V and J ends were trimmed by 1 base and 2 bases, with 5 bases remaining between them. Germline assignment: CDR1 LGHNA and CDR2 YNLKQL (reference sequence). CDR3 loop: CASSQGENTGQLYF. The CDR3 bases that were read are TGTGCCAGCAGCCAAGGGGAGAACACCGGGCAGCTCTAC.

There are a few counts of this clone. Here the gene names and germline are mouse. The CDR3 end falls 1 residue outside the read, so it is completed with the germline J gene. At the DNA level, this CDR3 is encoded by other sequences in the same sample as well. The rearrangement links TRBV1 to TRBJ1-1; D is undetermined. The V end was cut by 1 base, the J end by 4 bases, with 7 bases between. Looked up from germline, CDR1 is NSQYPW and CDR2 is LRSPGD (reference sequence). This CDR3 comprises 13 residues. CDR3 bases read: TGCACCTGCAGTGCAGGGGAGGGCACAGAAGTCTTC. It translates to CTCSAGEGTEVF. The CDR3 in its entirety is CTCSAGEGTEVFF.

In regard to this clone: Germline and genes here are mouse. With the read ending 1 residue before the CDR3 end, the germline J gene is used to fill in that end. The chain is built from TRBV1 and TRBJ1-4; no definite D call. Germline V gene data show CDR1 as NSQYPW and CDR2 as LRSPGD (reference sequence). This CDR3 region has 14 residues. V was trimmed by 0 bases and J by 7 bases, leaving 9 bases between them. The DNA read from the CDR3 is TGCACCTGCAGTGCAGAAGGGAAGGGCGAAAGATTATTT. Translated: CTCSAEGKGERLF. The CDR3, in full, reads CTCSAEGKGERLFF.